This passage covers 7 T cell receptor beta chains from one sample sequenced in a study of T cell repertoires in cytomegalovirus infection (dated by TCRdb to about 2019). According to the study, the label for this sample's treatment or condition signals: in vitro stimulation with specific CMV peptide epitopes to enrich CMV-specific T cells. Instrument on record: Illumina HiSeq 1500. Clones were called with MiXCR by TCRdb after fastp trimmed the public reads at Q25, and only in-frame beta chains were retained. Merged by CDR3 protein, the rows form single entries marked with the most common genes and DNA. The sample table lists 200,000 to 250,000 distinct CDR3 sequences, around 35% of them with a count of one. 55% to 70% of the sample goes to the ten largest clones. These receptors' antigens are unknown. The starting material was CD8+ T cells from cultured PBMCs, obtained from culture after CMV antigen stimulation. These receptors originate from a human donor in good health (CMV status not recorded). Some clones in this sample may be carry-over from other donors' samples.

The table lists this clonotype with a count of one. The J gene is TRBJ2-7, the V gene TRBV7-6, with D possibly matching TRBD2 (6 bases). CDR1 SGHVS and CDR2 FNYEAQ come from the germline V gene. The V gene lost 2 bases and the J gene lost 0 bases, with 8 bases spanning the gap. This CDR3 has 14 amino acids. In nucleotides, the CDR3 is TGTGCCAGCAGCTTAAGGCGGGACTCCTACGAGCAGTACTTC. It translates to CASSLRRDSYEQYF.

This chain links TRBV27 with TRBJ2-7, with D uncertain. Germline V lookup: CDR1 MNHEY, CDR2 SMNVEV (reference sequence). V was pared by 1 base and J by 1 base, with 11 bases between. The CDR3 has 15 amino acids. Here the CDR3 reads CASSLLGIASYEQYF. For the CDR3, the DNA is TGTGCCAGCAGTTTATTGGGGATCGCGTCCTACGAGCAGTACTTC.

This rearrangement joins TRBV6-6 to TRBJ2-7; D is perhaps TRBD1 (5 bases). V shed 0 bases and J shed 11 bases, with 14 bases lying between them. The germline CDR1 and CDR2 sequences are MNHNY and SVGAGI (reference sequence). This CDR3 spans 13 amino acids. The CDR3 reads CASSYSKSREEYF. The CDR3 bases are TGTGCCAGCAGTTACTCGAAGTCCAGGGAAGAGTACTTC.

This clonotype has only a few counts. The chain joins TRBV20-1 to TRBJ2-3; D is unclear. Germline assignment: CDR1 DFQATT and CDR2 SNEGSKA (reference sequence). V dropped 2 bases and J dropped 0 bases, with 12 bases sitting between them. The CDR3 spans 15 residues. Here the CDR3 reads CSARRVTMSTDTQYF. DNA of the CDR3: TGCAGTGCTAGAAGGGTCACGATGAGCACAGATACGCAGTATTTT.

This clonotype appeared many times. The chain combines TRBV7-9 with TRBJ1-1, with D unresolved. Trimming stripped 5 bases from V and 11 bases from J, with 15 bases between. The CDR3 contains 12 residues. Germline CDR1 SEHNR, CDR2 FQNEAQ (reference sequence). The CDR3 region has the DNA TGTGCCAGCAGCCCGCCGGGCAGTTTGGCTTTCTTT. Its translation is CASSPPGSLAFF.

This clonotype was counted between two and nine times. The gene calls are TRBV20-1 and TRBJ2-7; D remains ambiguous. Between the trimmed V and J ends, which lost 6 bases and 2 bases, there was a span of 14 bases. The CDR3 sequence is 13 residues long. Looked up from germline, CDR1 is DFQATT and CDR2 is SNEGSKA (reference sequence). CDR3 sequence (DNA): TGCAGTGCAAGGTTACCCCGAACCTACGAGCAGTACTTC. Protein: CSARLPRTYEQYF.

For this clonotype: This could be a read error, since a much larger clone is one nucleotide away. This chain uses TRBV7-9 with TRBJ1-1; no firm D call. Between the trimmed V and J ends, which lost 6 bases and 1 base, there was a span of 15 bases. Germline CDR1 and CDR2: SEHNR and FQNEAQ (reference sequence). The CDR3 has 15 residues. The CDR3 reads CASSPYSEWNTEAFF. CDR3 nucleotide sequence: TGTGCCAGCAGTCCCTACTCTGAGTGGAACACTGAAGCTTTCTTT. Complete variable domain (other parts from reference TRBV7-9 and TRBJ1-1): DTGVSQNPRHKITKRGQNVTFRCDPISEHNRLYWYRQTLGQGPEFLTYFQNEAQLEKSRLLSDRFSAERPKGSFSTLEIQRTEQGDSAMYLCASSPYSEWNTEAFFGQGTRLTVV.